The clone carrying this T cell receptor (beta chain) has at least ten counts. Its antigen is not identified. Germline V gene data show CDR1 as SGHRS and CDR2 as YFSETQ. The CDR3 loop spans 16 amino acids. The V gene end was trimmed by 4 bases and the J gene end by 3 bases; junction bases not matched to a gene: 13. The sample originates from a study of CD8 T cells in ankylosing spondylitis. Overall study findings and caveats: Researchers reportedly found disease-linked clones significantly enriched in matched ankylosing spondylitis synovial fluid.

It was by quantitative 5'-RACE with molecular barcodes that TCR beta libraries were made. TCRdb called the 5' RACE reads again in MiXCR, with one record for every CDR3 protein. The data contain about 250,000 distinct CDR3 sequences, about 24% of them singletons. This clonotype originated in a male donor with ankylosing spondylitis or in good health (not recorded which). V gene TRBV5-1 combines with J gene TRBJ2-7, with 7 bases matching TRBD1. The sequenced sample consisted of blood, either unsorted or a sorted T cell fraction (not recorded which). The CDR3 loop is CASSPDPGQLNYEQYF. The CDR3 coding sequence is TGCGCCAGCAGCCCCGATCCGGGACAGCTAAACTACGAGCAGTACTTC.